This is a list of T cell receptor beta chains from one sample in a study of cytomegalovirus exposure and HLA in healthy donors. Sequencing used immunoSEQ multiplex PCR; TCRdb keeps in-frame clones, though not all of them. The top ten hold around 1.6% of the sample, which has about 120,000 clones, 55% to 75% seen once. Sequencing was performed on PBMCs. The origin of the receptors is a man aged 25 to 40 in good health and CMV-seropositive. CDR3s include the opening cysteine and the closing phenylalanine or tryptophan. Each record gives: clone size, J gene, V gene, D gene, CDR3 DNA, CDR3 protein. A D gene is named only where the DNA matches it firmly. Some rows have no size entry. The others give once, few or many, or a class for an expanded clone.

once TRBJ2-7 TRBV15 TRBD1 TGTGCCACCAGCAGAGAACAGGGGTTTTCGCGCTACGAGCAGTACTTC CATSREQGFSRYEQYF
few TRBJ2-1 TRBV7-2 TRBD2 TGTGCCAGCAGCACCCAGGGACTAGCGGGAAATGAGCAGTTCTTC CASSTQGLAGNEQFF
. TRBJ1-1 TRBV18 . TGTGCCAGCTCACCAAGTCTAGGGGAGAACACTGAAGCTTTCTTT CASSPSLGENTEAFF
. TRBJ1-4 TRBV30 TRBD1 TGTGCCTGGAGTCCAGGGGGAGGTAATGAAAAACTGTTTTTT CAWSPGGGNEKLFF
. TRBJ2-1 TRBV7-2 TRBD2 TGTGCCAGCAGCCATGATGTACTAGCGGGAGCTTACAATGAGCAGTTCTTC CASSHDVLAGAYNEQFF
. TRBJ1-4 TRBV18 TRBD1 TGTGCCAGCTCAGACTCGGGACAGGGAGAAGAAAAACTGTTTTTT CASSDSGQGEEKLFF
once TRBJ1-4 TRBV9 TRBD1 TGTGCCAGCAGCCCCCGACAGGGACAACAAGCAACTAATGAAAAACTGTTTTTT CASSPRQGQQATNEKLFF
few TRBJ2-1 TRBV21-1 . TGTGCCAGCAGCAAAGGATGGGACTCTCTAGAGGGTGGGCAGTTCTTC CASSKGWDSLEGGQFF
. TRBJ2-5 TRBV25-1 TRBD2 TGTGCCAGCAGTCGTAGCGGGGAGACCCAGTACTTC CASSRSGETQYF
. TRBJ2-6 TRBV9 . TGTGCCAGCAGCCACGGGAGGACAGAGAGCTCTGGGGCCAACGTCCTGACTTTC CASSHGRTESSGANVLTF
. TRBJ2-1 TRBV7-2 TRBD1 TGTGCCAGCAGCACACGGACAGGGGACAATGAGCAGTTCTTC CASSTRTGDNEQFF
. TRBJ2-1 TRBV5-8 TRBD2 TGTGCCAGCAGTTCCGGGACGGGGGGGAGTGAGCAGTTCTTC CASSSGTGGSEQFF
few TRBJ2-5 TRBV18 TRBD2 TGTGCCAGCTCACCACCACTTCCGGGAGGAGAGACCCAGTACTTC CASSPPLPGGETQYF
. TRBJ1-1 TRBV30 TRBD1 TGTGCCTGTACCCTAGGGGACAGGACCGGGGAAGCTTTCTTT CACTLGDRTGEAFF
. TRBJ2-3 TRBV5-1 . TGCGCCAGCAGCCTTTACAATCCGCCCGATACGCAGTATTTT CASSLYNPPDTQYF
once TRBJ1-6 TRBV5-1 TRBD1 TGCGCCAGCAGCTTAGAGACAGGGGCGAACAGGCCCCTCCACTTT CASSLETGANRPLHF
. TRBJ2-1 TRBV7-9 . TGTGCCAGCAGCACACTAGAATACAATGAGCAGTTCTTC CASSTLEYNEQFF
. TRBJ1-4 TRBV19 . TGTGCCAGTAGTGTACTGGACAGCAAACTGTTTTTT CASSVLDSKLFF
once TRBJ1-1 TRBV2 . TGTGCCAGCAGTGAAGGGGAGGGAACTGAAGCTTTCTTT CASSEGEGTEAFF
. TRBJ1-6 TRBV4-2 . TGTGCCAGCAGCCAAGATGGCGAGACAGCATATAATTCACCCCTCCACTTT CASSQDGETAYNSPLHF
. TRBJ2-5 TRBV9 TRBD2 TGTGCCAGCAGCGTAGCTTCAGCGGGAGAGGAGGAGACCCAGTACTTC CASSVASAGEEETQYF
. TRBJ1-3 TRBV4-1 . TGCGCCAGCAGCCAAGACGGGGGTAGTGGAAACACCATATATTTT CASSQDGGSGNTIYF
few TRBJ2-3 TRBV5-6 TRBD1 TGTGCCAGCAGTTCAGAGACAGGGGGCTTGGGCACAGATACGCAGTATTTT CASSSETGGLGTDTQYF
. TRBJ1-1 TRBV29-1 TRBD1 TGCAGCGTTGAAGATGACAGGGGCATCCCTGAAGCTTTCTTT CSVEDDRGIPEAFF
. TRBJ2-7 TRBV5-4 TRBD2 TGTGCCAGCAGCTTTATCGACAGCGGGGACGAGCAGTACTTC CASSFIDSGDEQYF
. TRBJ1-5 TRBV15 . TGTGCCACCAGCAGAGATCCCGGGATTCAGCCCCAGCATTTT CATSRDPGIQPQHF
few TRBJ1-4 TRBV19 TRBD1 TGTGCCAGTAGTAGCGGGACAGAAATCGAAAAACTGTTTTTT CASSSGTEIEKLFF
few TRBJ1-6 TRBV25-1 TRBD1 TGTGCCAGCAGGGGACAGGGATCACCCCTCCACTTT CASRGQGSPLHF
. TRBJ2-7 TRBV7-2 . TGTGCCAGCAGCTTCGGCCTAGTGGACTACGAGCAGTACTTC CASSFGLVDYEQYF
. TRBJ2-1 TRBV9 . TGTGCCAGCAGCTCTCGGGGGTCGCAGTTCTTC CASSSRGSQFF
. TRBJ2-1 TRBV18 . TGTGCCAGCTCGCTTAGACAGGACAATGAGCAGTTCTTC CASSLRQDNEQFF
. TRBJ2-3 TRBV10-1 . TGCGCCAGCGGAGTAGCGGTAGGAGATACGCAGTATTTT CASGVAVGDTQYF
. TRBJ2-7 TRBV5-4 . TGTGCCAGCAGCTTGGAGCCGCTAGCGCGAACCTACGAGCAGTACTTC CASSLEPLARTYEQYF
once TRBJ2-2 TRBV5-1 TRBD2 TGCGCCAGCAGCTTGCGGGCGGGAGGCATGAACACCGGGGAGCTGTTTTTT CASSLRAGGMNTGELFF
. TRBJ1-3 TRBV6-5 . TGTGCCAGCATAAAAACCGCTGATAGAACCATATATTTT CASIKTADRTIYF
. TRBJ2-7 TRBV7-8 . TGTGCCAGCAGGCTACTCGGCGGTGGCGGCTACGAGCAGTACTTC CASRLLGGGGYEQYF
. TRBJ2-1 TRBV7-9 TRBD2 TGTGCCAGCAGCTTGCTAGCGGGTTACAATGAGCAGTTCTTC CASSLLAGYNEQFF
once TRBJ2-4 TRBV30 . TGTGCCTGGAGTGAATGGGGGCAGGGGAACATTCAGTACTTC CAWSEWGQGNIQYF
. TRBJ2-7 TRBV5-1 . TGCGCCAGCAGCCCAGGGGTTGGGGTAGGAGGTTCCCACGAGCAGTACTTC CASSPGVGVGGSHEQYF
few TRBJ1-1 TRBV7-2 . TGTGCCAGCAGCTACTTCTTCGGCACTGAAGCTTTCTTT CASSYFFGTEAFF
. TRBJ2-7 TRBV13 . TGTGCCAGCAGCCCAAGCGTCTCCTACGAGCAGTACTTC CASSPSVSYEQYF
. TRBJ2-3 TRBV6-1 . TGTGCCAGCAGTGAAGCGGTTGGGCTCACAGATACGCAGTATTTT CASSEAVGLTDTQYF
few TRBJ2-2 TRBV5-1 . TGCGCCAGCCGCCGGCGGTATGGGTCCGGGGAGCTGTTTTTT CASRRRYGSGELFF
. TRBJ2-1 TRBV19 TRBD2 TGTGCCAGTAGTATTCTGGCTAGCGGGAGAGAGCAGTTCTTC CASSILASGREQFF
. TRBJ2-2 TRBV7-2 TRBD2 TGTGCCAGCAGCCCAGCGGGGGCTGGCGGGGAGCTGTTTTTT CASSPAGAGGELFF